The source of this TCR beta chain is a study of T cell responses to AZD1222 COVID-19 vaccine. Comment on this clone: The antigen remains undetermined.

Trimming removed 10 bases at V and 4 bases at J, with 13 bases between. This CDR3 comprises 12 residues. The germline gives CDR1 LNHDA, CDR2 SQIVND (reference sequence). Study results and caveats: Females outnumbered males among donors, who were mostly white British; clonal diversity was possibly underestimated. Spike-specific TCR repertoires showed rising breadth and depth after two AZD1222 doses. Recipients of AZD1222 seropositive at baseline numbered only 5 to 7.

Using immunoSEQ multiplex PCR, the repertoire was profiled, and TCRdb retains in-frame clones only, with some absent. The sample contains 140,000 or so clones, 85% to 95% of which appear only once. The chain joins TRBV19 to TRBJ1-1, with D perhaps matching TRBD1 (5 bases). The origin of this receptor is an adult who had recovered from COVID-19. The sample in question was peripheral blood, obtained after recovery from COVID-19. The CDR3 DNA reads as TGTGCCACTACGTGGGGGTTCACTGAAGCTTTCTTT. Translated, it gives CATTWGFTEAFF.